This TCR beta chain appears in the sequencing data of a study of T cell responses to AZD1222 COVID-19 vaccine. Study-level findings and limits: The number of AZD1222 recipients seropositive at baseline was only 6 or 7. Clonal diversity was possibly underestimated, and white British individuals and females predominated among donors. Reports say nearly half of spike-specific TCRs go after unmutated variant regions.

Concerning this clone: Its cognate antigen is unknown.

Sequenced by immunoSEQ multiplex PCR; TCRdb stores in-frame clones only, minus some. Of about 99,000 clones in the sample, more than 75% are singletons; the top ten hold 3.3%. V dropped 4 bases and J dropped 9 bases, with 18 bases sitting between them. Looked up from germline, CDR1 is LGHNA and CDR2 is YSLEER. The CDR3 consists of 15 residues. This chain uses TRBV4-3 with TRBJ2-2, with D perhaps given as TRBD1 or TRBD2 (6 bases each). The specimen was peripheral blood, collected 28 days after the second dose of the MenACWY control vaccine. This sequence originates from an adult who received the MenACWY meningococcal vaccine as a control. The CDR3 sequence is CASSPVSRGEWELFF. The CDR3 DNA reads TGCGCCAGCAGCCCCGTATCAAGGGGGGAATGGGAGCTGTTTTTT.